These 19 T cell receptor beta chains came from one sample sequenced in a study of long-term antiretroviral therapy in people with HIV. With survey level as its setting, the immunoSEQ assay was v3.0. Here immunoSEQ multiplex PCR was the method, and the copy in TCRdb shows in-frame clones only, minus some. The data contain about 21,000 clones, around 90% of them singletons. The specimen was unsorted PBMCs, collected 0.2 years before starting antiretroviral therapy. The receptors originated from a young man with HIV.

The rearrangement joins TRBV4-2 to TRBJ1-2; the D gene is possibly TRBD1 (6 bases). The CDR3 is 14 amino acids. V lost 8 bases, J lost 7 bases, and 20 bases lay in between. The germline V gene encodes CDR1 LGHNA and CDR2 YNFKEQ. Here the CDR3 reads CASSTHSGEIGYTF. In DNA, the CDR3 is TGTGCCAGCTCGACACACTCAGGGGAGATTGGCTACACCTTC.

This chain uses TRBV2 with TRBJ1-2, with D perhaps TRBD1 (5 bases). The CDR3 covers 13 residues. Trimming left V 7 bases short and J 6 bases short, with 15 bases between. Looked up from germline, CDR1 is SNHLY and CDR2 is FYNNEI. CDR3 region: CASTHRGLNGYTF. CDR3 nucleotide sequence: TGTGCCAGCACGCATCGGGGGTTGAATGGCTACACCTTC.

The gene calls are TRBV7-8 and TRBJ2-1; unclear D gene. Trimming left V 3 bases short and J 3 bases short, with 6 bases between. The germline V gene has CDR1 SGHVS and CDR2 FQNEAQ. CDR3 length: 13 residues. The CDR3 DNA follows: TGTGCCAGCAGCTTCCTACGCTACAATGAGCAGTTCTTC. Translation gives CASSFLRYNEQFF.

This clone appeared a single time. CDR3 amino acids: CASSAWRTGRLENTEAFF. The DNA of the CDR3 is TGTGCCAGCAGCGCATGGAGGACAGGGCGTTTAGAAAACACTGAAGCTTTCTTT. The V gene is TRBV7-9, the J gene TRBJ1-1, with 8 bases aligning to TRBD1. The germline CDR1 and CDR2 sequences are SEHNR and FQNEAQ (reference sequence). Trimming at V came to 5 bases and at J to 2 bases, leaving 16 bases not matched to a gene. The CDR3 runs 18 residues.

The chain uses TRBV19 and TRBJ2-3, with 7 bases lining up with TRBD1. CDR3 size: 15 residues. CDR1 and CDR2 (germline): LNHDA, SQIVND (reference sequence). Unmatched junction bases numbered 9, after V lost 5 bases and J lost 4 bases. CDR3 bases: TGTGCCAGTAGTCTGGCCAGGGGGAATGCAGATACGCAGTATTTT. It encodes CASSLARGNADTQYF. The full variable domain, with the rest looked up from reference TRBV19 and TRBJ2-3, is DGGITQSPKYLFRKEGQNVTLSCEQNLNHDAMYWYRQDPGQGLRLIYYSQIVNDFQKGDIAEGYSVSREKKESFPLTVTSAQKNPTAFYLCASSLARGNADTQYFGPGTRLTVL.

This chain joins TRBV9 and TRBJ1-2, with no clear D. This CDR3 comprises 11 residues. The germline CDR1 and CDR2 sequences are SGDLS and YYNGEE. V lost 3 bases and J 4 bases, leaving 4 bases between the germline ends. CDR3 residues: CASSGSYGYTF. CDR3 DNA sequence: TGTGCCAGCAGCGGGAGCTATGGCTACACCTTC.

The CDR3 spells CASSHNTYEQYF. The CDR3 DNA follows: TGTGCCAGCAGTCATAATACCTACGAGCAGTACTTC. The chain employs TRBV6-5 and TRBJ2-7; D is ambiguous. The CDR3 is 12 amino acids. Trimming shortened V by 5 bases and J by 2 bases, and 7 bases separated the two germline ends. Germline-derived CDR1 and CDR2 are MNHEY and SVGAGI.

This chain joins TRBV21-1 and TRBJ1-2; the DNA was not compared with TRBD1, the D call given in the table. TRBV21-1 is a documented pseudogene. This CDR3 is built from 17 residues. In nucleotides, the CDR3 is TGTGCCAGCAGCGAAGAAGGGACAGGCGCTCCTAACTATGGCTACACCTTC. It specifies CASSEEGTGAPNYGYTF.

The rearrangement links TRBV7-9 to TRBJ2-3; 8 bases are shared with TRBD1. V lost 9 bases and J lost 3; bases outside the gene matches: 11. The CDR3 spans 15 residues. CDR1 and CDR2 (germline): SEHNR, FQNEAQ (reference sequence). CDR3 loop: CASSTGGGGTDTQYF. In DNA, the CDR3 is TGTGCCAGTTCAACAGGGGGAGGAGGTACAGATACGCAGTATTTT.

This clone is a singleton in its sample. This chain connects TRBV6-1 to TRBJ1-1, with 7 bases that match TRBD1. Trimming took 5 bases from V and 4 from J; bases not matched to a gene: 4. This CDR3 has 13 amino acids. Germline CDR1 is MNHNS and CDR2 is SASEGT. CDR3 bases: TGTGCCAGCAGTACGACAGGGTCCACTGAAGCTTTCTTT. Residues: CASSTTGSTEAFF.

Only one count was recorded for this clone. The rearrangement uses TRBV20-1 and TRBJ1-1, with D possibly TRBD1 on 5 matching bases. The germline CDR1 and CDR2 sequences are DFQATT and SNEGSKA (reference sequence). This CDR3 contains 11 residues. The CDR3 protein is CRGELGTEAFF. DNA for the CDR3: TGCAGAGGGGAGCTGGGCACTGAAGCTTTCTTT.

This clone was found once. The genes are TRBV11-2 and TRBJ1-1; 10 bases agree with TRBD1. The J segment lost 3 bases and the V segment lost 4 bases, leaving 5 bases of the junction unmatched. Looked up from germline, CDR1 is SGHAT and CDR2 is FQNNGV. The CDR3 has 15 residues. The CDR3 coding sequence is TGTGCCAGCAGCTCGGCGGGACAGGGGTACACTGAAGCTTTCTTT. Its protein is CASSSAGQGYTEAFF.

In its sample, this clone was seen a few times. The chain recombines TRBV2 with TRBJ1-1, with D unclear. Germline CDR1 and CDR2: SNHLY and FYNNEI. The CDR3 totals 12 residues. V was pared by 1 base and J by 1 base, with 1 base between. The CDR3 coding sequence is TGTGCCAGCAGTGAAGAGAACACTGAAGCTTTCTTT. This gives the protein CASSEENTEAFF.

In its sample, this clone was seen once. The V gene is TRBV27, the J gene TRBJ2-5, with TRBD2 matching over 7 bases. CDR3 length equals 13 residues. V lost 6 bases and J lost 7; bases outside the gene matches: 8. CDR1 MNHEY and CDR2 SMNVEV come from the germline V gene (reference sequence). The CDR3 sequence is CASSPGPGGTQYF. The CDR3 nucleotides are TGTGCCAGCAGCCCCGGACCGGGAGGGACCCAGTACTTC.

The chain is built from TRBV29-1 and TRBJ2-1, with 10 positions matching TRBD2. Germline V gene sequence: CDR1 SQVTM, CDR2 ANQGSEA. V shed 4 bases, J shed 3 bases, and the junction held 12 bases outside the gene matches. This CDR3 comprises 17 residues. The CDR3, as DNA: TGCAGCGTTGGGGAGGGTCTAGCGGGAGAGGGCTACAATGAGCAGTTCTTC. As protein: CSVGEGLAGEGYNEQFF.

This clone was seen only once. The chain uses TRBV5-1 and TRBJ2-3, with 8 bases aligning to TRBD1. The CDR3 length is 14 residues. CDR1 and CDR2 from the germline V gene are SGHRS and YFSETQ. The J segment lost 0 bases and the V segment lost 7 bases, leaving 4 bases of the junction unmatched. Written as DNA, the CDR3 is TGCGCCAGCGGAAGGACAGGGAGCACAGATACGCAGTATTTT. Its protein product is CASGRTGSTDTQYF.

The CDR3 nucleotides read TGTGCCAGCAGCTTGTACAGGGCTGAAGAAAAACTGTTTTTT. Its translation is CASSLYRAEEKLFF. The rearrangement uses TRBV5-5 and TRBJ1-4, with TRBD1 as a possible D gene (6 bases). The ends were cut back, 1 base at V and 8 bases at J, with 12 bases in the middle. This CDR3 has 14 amino acids. Germline V gene sequence: CDR1 SGHKS, CDR2 YYEKEE (reference sequence).

This chain uses TRBV4-1 with TRBJ2-7, with TRBD1 matching 9 bases. Per the germline V gene, CDR1 is MGHRA and CDR2 is YSYEKL. The CDR3 has 19 residues. J gave up 0 bases and V 0 bases, and 12 bases lay outside the gene matches. In DNA, the CDR3 is TGCGCCAGCAGCCAAGAGAGTGGACAGGGGCCAGACTTCTCCTACGAGCAGTACTTC. Its protein is CASSQESGQGPDFSYEQYF.

The V and J genes are TRBV7-9 and TRBJ1-1; 8 nucleotides align to TRBD1. Per the germline V gene, CDR1 is SEHNR and CDR2 is FQNEAQ (reference sequence). J gave up 4 bases and V 2 bases, and 0 bases lay outside the gene matches. The CDR3 has 13 residues. This CDR3 is CASSLTGGTEAFF. The CDR3 region has the DNA TGTGCCAGCAGCTTAACAGGGGGCACTGAAGCTTTCTTT.